Listed here is a single T cell receptor beta chain. V was clipped by 6 bases and J by 6 bases; unmatched bases: 9. The germline gives CDR1 ENHRY, CDR2 SYGVKD. The CDR3 consists of 15 residues. The protocol was immunoSEQ multiplex PCR, while the TCRdb copy is restricted to in-frame clones and leaves out a portion. The sample holds 150,000 to 200,000 clones, approximately 88% seen once. The data were obtained in a study of blood T cell repertoires in COVID-19. Looking at the study overall: Acute and convalescent COVID-19 samples came from the United States, Italy and Spain. Nucleic acid was either cDNA or gDNA, and it came from T cells, B-cell-depleted T cells, or PBMCs.

Cohort 3 donors were reported recovered after two negative PCRs, clearance, or symptom resolution. Sequencing was performed on PBMCs or T cells enriched from blood (not recorded which). The clonotype originates from a woman aged 60 to 75 who had recovered from COVID-19. The rearrangement joins TRBV10-3 to TRBJ2-1, with TRBD1 matching 9 bases. CDR3 sequence reads: CAIRVNRDRVNEQFF. The CDR3, as DNA: TGTGCCATCAGGGTAAACCGGGACAGGGTCAATGAGCAGTTCTTC.